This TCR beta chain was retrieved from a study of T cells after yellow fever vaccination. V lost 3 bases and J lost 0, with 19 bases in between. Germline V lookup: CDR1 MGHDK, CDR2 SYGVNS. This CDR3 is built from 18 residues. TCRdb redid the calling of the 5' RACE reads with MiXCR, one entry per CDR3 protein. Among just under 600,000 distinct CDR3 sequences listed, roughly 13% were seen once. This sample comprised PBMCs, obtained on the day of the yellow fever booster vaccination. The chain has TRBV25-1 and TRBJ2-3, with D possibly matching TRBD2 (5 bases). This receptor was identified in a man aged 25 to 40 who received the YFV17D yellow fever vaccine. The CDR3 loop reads CASSDQLGRRTSTDTQYF. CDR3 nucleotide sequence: TGTGCCAGCAGTGACCAGCTGGGTCGCAGGACTAGCACAGATACGCAGTATTTT.